A single sample is the source of the 20 T cell receptor beta chains below, sequenced in a study of Graves' ophthalmopathy and Graves' hyperthyroidism. Amplification of the TCR beta CDR3 regions used RNA transcripts (as template). HTBI-primed RT-PCR formed the first round, and a multiplex PCR formed the second. TCRdb independently ran MiXCR on the multiplex PCR reads; one entry per CDR3 protein. The sample yields approximately 160,000 distinct CDR3 sequences, less than 45% seen once. The sequencing sample was made of peripheral blood. The origin of the receptors is a woman in her thirties or forties with Graves' ophthalmopathy.

J is TRBJ1-5 and V is TRBV9, with no clear D. The CDR3 has 15 amino acids. V was clipped by 0 bases and J by 1 base, with 8 bases between them. Germline V gene lookup returns CDR1 SGDLS and CDR2 YYNGEE. CDR3 region: CASSVDGQSNQPQHF. The CDR3 coding sequence is TGTGCCAGCAGCGTAGATGGGCAAAGCAATCAGCCCCAGCATTTT.

This clonotype was recorded at least ten times. The gene calls are TRBV6-5 and TRBJ1-2, with D perhaps matching TRBD1 (5 bases). V was clipped by 7 bases and J by 4 bases, with 16 bases between them. The CDR3 has 14 residues. CDR1 MNHEY and CDR2 SVGAGI come from the germline V gene. The CDR3 reads CASTSPDRTYGYTF. DNA of the CDR3: TGTGCCAGCACCTCACCCGACAGAACCTATGGCTACACCTTC.

This clonotype has a count of ten or more. The chain is built from TRBV28 and TRBJ2-5, with 12 bases fitting TRBD1. This CDR3 contains 20 residues. The J segment lost 0 bases and the V segment lost 5 bases, leaving 16 bases of the junction unmatched. Germline lookup yields CDR1 MDHEN and CDR2 SYDVKM. The CDR3 sequence is CASSLPSGTGGSLYQETQYF. CDR3 nucleotide sequence: TGTGCCAGCAGTCTCCCGTCCGGGACAGGGGGCTCCTTGTACCAAGAGACCCAGTACTTC.

This clonotype was seen repeatedly, ten times or more. The CDR3 DNA follows: TGTGCCAGCAGCTTAAGGTTTAGCGGGAGTCTAGAGACCCAGTACTTC. Its translation: CASSLRFSGSLETQYF. This chain joins TRBV7-3 and TRBJ2-5, with TRBD2 matching over 9 bases. The germline CDR1 and CDR2 sequences are SGHTA and FQGTGA. V trimming: 1 base; J trimming: 4 bases; junction bases outside the gene matches: 7. The CDR3 spans 16 residues.

This clonotype was detected many times. V and J are TRBV29-1 and TRBJ2-5, with D uncertain. V gave up 3 bases and J gave up 1 base, with 6 bases separating them. The CDR3 covers 12 residues. Germline lookup yields CDR1 SQVTM and CDR2 ANQGSEA. This CDR3 reads CSVDTAQETQYF. The CDR3 DNA is TGCAGCGTTGATACAGCCCAAGAGACCCAGTACTTC.

In this sample, this clonotype turned up many times. The chain is built from TRBV20-1 and TRBJ1-2, with a tentative D call TRBD1 (5 bases). The CDR3 is made up of 13 amino acids. The germline V gene has CDR1 DFQATT and CDR2 SNEGSKA (reference sequence). Trimming shortened V by 0 bases and J by 5 bases, and 10 bases separated the two germline ends. The chain's CDR3 is CSARDLGRYGYTF. CDR3 sequence (DNA): TGCAGTGCTAGAGATCTGGGGCGGTATGGCTACACCTTC.

This clonotype was seen at least ten times. A much larger clone differs from this one at a single base, so this may be a read error. CDR3 bases: TGTGTCAGCAGTCTACAGGGTTTTGGTGGCTACACCTTC. Its protein is CVSSLQGFGGYTF. The chain recombines TRBV28 with TRBJ1-2; D perhaps matches TRBD1 (6 bases). The CDR3 runs to 13 residues. In germline, CDR1 is MDHEN, CDR2 SYDVKM.

This clonotype was seen at least ten times. The chain couples TRBV6-1 to TRBJ2-5; 7 nucleotides align to TRBD1. Germline lookup yields CDR1 MNHNS and CDR2 SASEGT. The V segment lost 6 bases and the J segment 5 bases; nucleotides outside the gene matches: 9. The CDR3 totals 14 residues. Here the CDR3 DNA reads TGTGCCAGCAGGCCAGGGGGACCCATGGAGACCCAGTACTTC. Amino acids: CASRPGGPMETQYF.

This clonotype was recorded many times. V and J are TRBV5-5 and TRBJ1-1; D remains ambiguous. This CDR3 is built from 14 residues. The germline V gene encodes CDR1 SGHKS and CDR2 YYEKEE (reference sequence). V was shortened by 1 base and J by 1 base, with 8 bases between the two germline ends. CDR3 nucleotides: TGTGCCAGCAGCTTGAGGTACTGGAACACTGAAGCTTTCTTT. Translation gives CASSLRYWNTEAFF.

There are many counts of this clonotype. The rearrangement joins TRBV19 to TRBJ1-5, with 9 bases identical to TRBD1. The V segment lost 6 bases and the J segment 2 bases; nucleotides outside the gene matches: 2. Germline V CDR1 and CDR2: LNHDA, SQIVND (reference sequence). The CDR3 runs to 14 residues. The CDR3 sequence is CASSRDRGNQPQHF. The CDR3 nucleotides are TGTGCCAGTAGCAGGGACAGGGGCAATCAGCCCCAGCATTTT.

This clonotype was observed many times. This sequence joins TRBV20-1 and TRBJ1-5; 8 bases are a match to TRBD1. CDR1 and CDR2 from the germline V gene are DFQATT and SNEGSKA (reference sequence). Germline trimming cut 2 bases from V and 2 bases from J; bases unmatched to any gene: 8. The CDR3 is 16 residues long. The CDR3 loop reads CSARSNRGGGNQPQHF. For the CDR3, the DNA is TGCAGTGCTAGATCTAACAGGGGGGGGGGCAATCAGCCCCAGCATTTT.

This clonotype has a handful of counts. The gene calls are TRBV6-2 or TRBV6-3 and TRBJ1-5, with TRBD1 matching over 7 bases. This CDR3 spans 14 amino acids. CDR1 and CDR2 (germline): MNHEY, SVGEGT. The V segment lost 6 bases and the J segment 7 bases; nucleotides outside the gene matches: 9. The CDR3 region is CASRRTGVGQPQHF. The CDR3 nucleotides read TGTGCCAGCAGACGCACAGGGGTAGGGCAGCCCCAGCATTTT.

This clonotype occurred many times. This sequence joins TRBV12-3 or TRBV12-4 and TRBJ2-7; 7 nucleotides agree with TRBD1. The J segment lost 3 bases and the V segment lost 5 bases, leaving 7 bases of the junction unmatched. The CDR3 spans 14 residues. The CDR3 coding sequence is TGTGCCAGCAGTCCTGACAGGGAGCACTACGAGCAGTACTTC. Protein: CASSPDREHYEQYF.

The CDR3 nucleotides are TGTGCCAGCACCAAGGACAGGATGAACACTGAAGCTTTCTTT. This encodes CASTKDRMNTEAFF. This sequence joins TRBV6-2 or TRBV6-3 and TRBJ1-1; TRBD1 matches 7 bases. Trimming took 7 bases from V and 0 from J; bases not matched to a gene: 5. This CDR3 has 14 amino acids. The germline V gene has CDR1 MNHEY and CDR2 SVGEGT.

This clonotype occurred many times. The chain combines TRBV12-3 or TRBV12-4 with TRBJ2-7; no clear D. The CDR3 is 13 amino acids. Trimming stripped 2 bases from V and 1 base from J, with 6 bases between. The DNA of the CDR3 is TGTGCCAGCAGTTTAAATTGGTCCTACGAGCAGTACTTC. Its protein is CASSLNWSYEQYF.

In this sample, this clonotype turned up many times. This sequence joins TRBV20-1 and TRBJ2-2, with TRBD1 matching over 7 bases. The V segment lost 1 base and the J segment 5 bases; nucleotides outside the gene matches: 4. The germline V gene has CDR1 DFQATT and CDR2 SNEGSKA (reference sequence). This CDR3 is 14 amino acids long. The chain's CDR3 is CSARGTRGTGELFF. The CDR3 coding sequence is TGCAGTGCTAGAGGGACCAGGGGGACCGGGGAGCTGTTTTTT.

V usage is TRBV7-8 and J usage is TRBJ2-7; a weak D match, TRBD1 (5 bases). Trimming removed 2 bases at V and 6 bases at J, with 20 bases between. Germline CDR1 and CDR2: SGHVS and FQNEAQ. The CDR3 is 16 residues long. CDR3 bases: TGTGCCAGCAGCTTAATCCGTGGAGCAGGACAACGCGAGCAGTACTTC. It translates to CASSLIRGAGQREQYF.

The chain has TRBV20-1 and TRBJ1-5; TRBD1 might be the D (5 bases). Germline CDR1 reads DFQATT; CDR2 reads SNEGSKA (reference sequence). The CDR3 length is 16 residues. Trimming left V 0 bases short and J 0 bases short, with 12 bases between. CDR3 in amino acids: CSARDLGLGSNQPQHF. The CDR3 DNA sequence: TGCAGTGCTAGAGATCTGGGGCTAGGTAGCAATCAGCCCCAGCATTTT.

This clonotype has a single count. This chain joins TRBV11-1 and TRBJ2-2, with D maybe TRBD1 (5 bases). V lost 5 bases and J 2 bases, leaving 18 bases between the germline ends. The CDR3 is made up of 17 amino acids. Germline V gene data show CDR1 as SGHAT and CDR2 as FQDESV (reference sequence). For the CDR3, the DNA is TGTGCCAGCAGCGCTTCTAGGGCAGGGCTAAACACCGGGGAGCTGTTTTTT. Its protein is CASSASRAGLNTGELFF.

This clonotype was counted at least ten times. The chain recombines TRBV28 with TRBJ1-1; possibly TRBD1 for D (5 bases). CDR1 and CDR2 from the germline V gene are MDHEN and SYDVKM. Trimming shortened V by 5 bases and J by 1 base, and 14 bases separated the two germline ends. The CDR3 is made up of 15 amino acids. The CDR3 DNA sequence: TGTGCCAGCAGTCCCAAGGGGCAGTCGAACACTGAAGCTTTCTTT. Protein product: CASSPKGQSNTEAFF.